This T cell receptor (beta chain) was observed in a study of CD8+ T cells in alopecia areata. PBMCs provided sorted CD4+ and CD8+ T cells. Germline assignment: CDR1 SGHDN and CDR2 FVKESK. V was cut by 5 bases and J by 0 bases, with 7 bases left in between. This CDR3 has 13 amino acids. Findings and caveats of the study: Scalp sequencing also captures normal skin's resident alphabeta T cells. Higher clonality was seen in lesional scalp than in normal scalp, especially in alopecia totalis/universalis.

cDNA serving as the sequencing template came from extracted, reverse transcribed RNA. The table came from immunoSEQ multiplex PCR; TCRdb's copy has only in-frame clones and leaves some out. The sample has over 150,000 clones; roughly 56% are singletons. Concerning this clone: Antigen unknown.

The source of this sequence is a human donor in good health. Sample: CD8+ T cells sorted from blood. The rearrangement joins TRBV14 to TRBJ1-1; no firm D call. DNA for the CDR3: TGTGCCAGCAGCGTGGGGTTGAACACTGAAGCTTTCTTT. Its translation: CASSVGLNTEAFF.